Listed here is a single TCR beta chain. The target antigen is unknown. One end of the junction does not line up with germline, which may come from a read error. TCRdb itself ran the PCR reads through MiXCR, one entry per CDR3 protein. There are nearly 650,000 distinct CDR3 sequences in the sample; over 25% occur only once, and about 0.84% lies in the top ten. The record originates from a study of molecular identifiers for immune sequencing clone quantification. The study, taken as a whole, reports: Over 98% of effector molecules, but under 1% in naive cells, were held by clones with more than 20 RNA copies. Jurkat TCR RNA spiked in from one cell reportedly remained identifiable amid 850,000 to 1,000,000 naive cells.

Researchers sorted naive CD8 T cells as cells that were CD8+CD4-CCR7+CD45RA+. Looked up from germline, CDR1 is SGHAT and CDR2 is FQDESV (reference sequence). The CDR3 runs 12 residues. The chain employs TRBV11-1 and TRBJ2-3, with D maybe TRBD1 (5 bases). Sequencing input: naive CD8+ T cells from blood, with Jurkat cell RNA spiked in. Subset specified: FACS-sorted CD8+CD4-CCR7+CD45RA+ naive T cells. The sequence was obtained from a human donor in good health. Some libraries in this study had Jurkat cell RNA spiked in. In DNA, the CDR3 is TGTACCAGCAGCACCGAAGGGGTTACGCAGTATTTT. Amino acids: CTSSTEGVTQYF.